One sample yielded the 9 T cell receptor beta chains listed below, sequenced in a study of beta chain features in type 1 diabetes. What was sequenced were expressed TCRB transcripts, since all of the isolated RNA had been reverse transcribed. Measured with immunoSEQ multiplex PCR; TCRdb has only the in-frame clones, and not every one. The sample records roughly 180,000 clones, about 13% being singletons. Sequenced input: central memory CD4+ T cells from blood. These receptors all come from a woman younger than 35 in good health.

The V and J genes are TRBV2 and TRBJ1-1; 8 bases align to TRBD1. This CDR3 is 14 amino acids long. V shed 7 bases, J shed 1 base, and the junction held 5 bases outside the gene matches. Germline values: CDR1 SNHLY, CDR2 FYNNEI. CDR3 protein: CASIRTGTNTEAFF. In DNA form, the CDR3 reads TGTGCCAGCATCCGGACAGGGACGAACACTGAAGCTTTCTTT.

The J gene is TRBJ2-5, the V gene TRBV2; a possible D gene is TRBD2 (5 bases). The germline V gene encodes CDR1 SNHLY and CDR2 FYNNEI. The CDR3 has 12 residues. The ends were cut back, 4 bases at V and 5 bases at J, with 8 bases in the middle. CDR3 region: CASSVSGETQYF. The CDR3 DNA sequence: TGTGCCAGCAGTGTGTCGGGGGAGACCCAGTACTTC.

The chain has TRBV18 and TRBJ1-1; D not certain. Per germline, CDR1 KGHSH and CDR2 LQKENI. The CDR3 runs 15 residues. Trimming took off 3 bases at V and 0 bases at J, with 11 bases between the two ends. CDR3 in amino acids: CASSPRGFMNTEAFF. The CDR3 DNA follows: TGTGCCAGCTCACCGCGAGGTTTCATGAACACTGAAGCTTTCTTT.

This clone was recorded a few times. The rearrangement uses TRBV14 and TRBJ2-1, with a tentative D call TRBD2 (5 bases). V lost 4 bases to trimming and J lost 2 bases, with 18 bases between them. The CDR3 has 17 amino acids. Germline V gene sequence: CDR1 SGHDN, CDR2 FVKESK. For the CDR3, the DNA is TGTGCCAGCAGCCCTCTTCGACTGTCGGGGACCTACAATGAGCAGTTCTTC. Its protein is CASSPLRLSGTYNEQFF.

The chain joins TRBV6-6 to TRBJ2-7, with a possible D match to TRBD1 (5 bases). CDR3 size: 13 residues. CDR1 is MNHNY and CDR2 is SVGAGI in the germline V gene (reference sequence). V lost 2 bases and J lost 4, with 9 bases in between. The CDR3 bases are TGTGCCAGCAGTTACGGCAGGGAATACGAGCAGTACTTC. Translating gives CASSYGREYEQYF.

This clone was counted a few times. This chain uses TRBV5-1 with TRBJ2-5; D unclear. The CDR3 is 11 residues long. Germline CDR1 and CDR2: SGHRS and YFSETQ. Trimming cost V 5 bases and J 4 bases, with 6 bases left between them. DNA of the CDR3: TGCGCCAGCAGTCCCGGAGAGACCCAGTACTTC. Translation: CASSPGETQYF.

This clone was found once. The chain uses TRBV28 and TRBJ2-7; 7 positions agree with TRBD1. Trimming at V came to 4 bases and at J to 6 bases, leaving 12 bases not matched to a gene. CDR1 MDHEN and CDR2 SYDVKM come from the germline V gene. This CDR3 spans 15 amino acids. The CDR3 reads CASSSPGQFMIEQYF. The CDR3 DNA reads TGTGCCAGCAGTTCCCCGGGACAGTTTATGATCGAGCAGTACTTC.

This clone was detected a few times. The DNA of the CDR3 is TGCGCCAGCAGCGTCGACTGGGAAGAGACCCAGTACTTC. Translation gives CASSVDWEETQYF. The chain carries TRBV5-1 and TRBJ2-5; no firm D call. This CDR3 comprises 13 residues. Germline V CDR1 and CDR2: SGHRS, YFSETQ. Trimming pared 4 bases from V and 3 bases from J, leaving 10 bases between.

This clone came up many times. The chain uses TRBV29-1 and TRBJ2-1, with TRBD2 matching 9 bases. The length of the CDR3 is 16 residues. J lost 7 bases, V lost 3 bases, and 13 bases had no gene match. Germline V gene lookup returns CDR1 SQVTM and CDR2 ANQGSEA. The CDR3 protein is CSVDGSGSGLGNEQFF. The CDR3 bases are TGCAGCGTTGATGGTAGCGGGAGCGGTTTGGGGAATGAGCAGTTCTTC.